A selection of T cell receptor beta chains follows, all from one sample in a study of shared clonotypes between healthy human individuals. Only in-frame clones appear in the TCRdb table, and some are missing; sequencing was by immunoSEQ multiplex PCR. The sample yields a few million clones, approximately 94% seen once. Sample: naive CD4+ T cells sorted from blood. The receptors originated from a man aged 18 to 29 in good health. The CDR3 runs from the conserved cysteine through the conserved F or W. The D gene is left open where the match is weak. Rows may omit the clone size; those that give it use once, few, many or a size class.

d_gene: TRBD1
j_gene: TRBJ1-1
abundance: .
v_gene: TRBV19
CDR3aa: CASSKSTGFGEAFF
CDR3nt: TGTGCCAGTAGTAAATCGACAGGGTTCGGTGAAGCTTTCTTT

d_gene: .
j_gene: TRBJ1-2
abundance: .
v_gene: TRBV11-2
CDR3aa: CASSLWVMGVSGGYTF
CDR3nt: TGTGCCAGCAGCTTATGGGTTATGGGCGTAAGTGGCGGCTACACCTTC

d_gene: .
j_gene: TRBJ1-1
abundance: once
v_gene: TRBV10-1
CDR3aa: CASSESCQGRGMNTEAFF
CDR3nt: TGCGCCAGCAGTGAGAGCTGTCAAGGGAGGGGTATGAACACTGAAGCTTTCTTT

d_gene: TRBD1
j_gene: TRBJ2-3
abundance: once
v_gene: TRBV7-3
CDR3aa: CASSRDRTDTQYF
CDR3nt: TGTGCCAGCAGCAGGGACAGAACAGATACGCAGTATTTT

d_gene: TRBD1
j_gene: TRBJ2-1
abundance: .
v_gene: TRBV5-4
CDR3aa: CASSRDRERGNEQFF
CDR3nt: TGTGCCAGCAGCCGGGACAGGGAAAGGGGCAATGAGCAGTTCTTC

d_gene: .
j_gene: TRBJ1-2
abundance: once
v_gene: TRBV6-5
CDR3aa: CASSQRHLNYGYTF
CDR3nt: TGTGCCAGCAGCCAGAGACATCTTAACTATGGCTACACCTTC

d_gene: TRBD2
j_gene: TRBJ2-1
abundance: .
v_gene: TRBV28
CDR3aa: CASSFTWGSTSGGYNEQFF
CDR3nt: TGTGCCAGCAGTTTCACGTGGGGTTCGACGTCGGGGGGCTACAATGAGCAGTTCTTC

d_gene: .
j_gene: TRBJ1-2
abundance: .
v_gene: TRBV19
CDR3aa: CASSMFISGRDYYGYTF
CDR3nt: TGTGCCAGTAGTATGTTTATTTCCGGGCGGGACTACTATGGCTACACCTTC

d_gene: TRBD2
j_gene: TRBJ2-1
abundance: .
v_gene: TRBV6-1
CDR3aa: CASSPLAGGYNEQFF
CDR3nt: TGTGCCAGCAGCCCACTAGCGGGGGGCTACAATGAGCAGTTCTTC

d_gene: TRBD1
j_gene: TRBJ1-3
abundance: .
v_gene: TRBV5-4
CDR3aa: CASSSTGQGPGNTIYF
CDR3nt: TGTGCCAGCAGCTCGACAGGACAGGGACCTGGAAACACCATATATTTT

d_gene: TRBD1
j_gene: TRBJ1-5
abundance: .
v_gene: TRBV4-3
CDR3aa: CASSQQGGAGQPQHF
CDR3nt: TGCGCCAGCAGCCAACAGGGGGGTGCCGGGCAGCCCCAGCATTTT

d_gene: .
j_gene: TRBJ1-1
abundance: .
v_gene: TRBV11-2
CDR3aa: CASSPLSGPEAFF
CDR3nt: TGTGCCAGCAGCCCATTGTCCGGGCCTGAAGCTTTCTTT

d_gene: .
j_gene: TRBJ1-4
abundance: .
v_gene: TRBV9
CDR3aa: CASSVAAVNEKLFF
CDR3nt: TGTGCCAGCAGCGTAGCGGCGGTTAATGAAAAACTGTTTTTT